A single sample gave rise to the 3 T cell receptor beta chains below, sequenced in a study of T cells in Graves' hyperthyroidism and ophthalmopathy. The CDR3 regions of TCR beta were amplified from RNA transcripts. Using the HTBI primer set, a first-round RT-PCR was run on the TCR CDR3. TCRdb passed the multiplex PCR reads through MiXCR, listing each CDR3 protein once. The sample shows approximately 600,000 distinct CDR3 sequences, less than 25% of them seen only once. Sample: blood. The receptors originated from a man aged 25-45 years with Graves' ophthalmopathy.

This clonotype was seen a few times. The chain recombines TRBV24-1 with TRBJ2-5; 15 bases are a match to TRBD2. Germline lookup yields CDR1 KGHDR and CDR2 SFDVKD. After removal of 2 bases from V and 2 bases from J, the junction contained 5 bases not matched to a gene. CDR3 length: 18 residues. The CDR3 DNA is TGTGCCACCAGTGATTCGGGACTAGCGGGAGGAGGGCAAGAGACCCAGTACTTC. The encoded protein is CATSDSGLAGGGQETQYF.

The chain uses TRBV5-1 and TRBJ2-7; D might be TRBD2 (6 bases). The V and J ends lost 4 bases and 1 base respectively, with 15 bases between them. Germline V gene sequence: CDR1 SGHRS, CDR2 YFSETQ. The CDR3 spans 15 residues. The CDR3: CASSERGGRSYEQYF. The CDR3 nucleotides read TGCGCCAGCAGCGAACGGGGAGGCCGTTCCTACGAGCAGTACTTC.

This clonotype was seen only a few times. This chain joins TRBV20-1 and TRBJ2-7; D call uncertain. The V end lost 3 bases, the J end lost 3 bases, and 6 bases lay between the germline ends. Germline V gene lookup returns CDR1 DFQATT and CDR2 SNEGSKA (reference sequence). This CDR3 region has 11 residues. In nucleotides, the CDR3 is TGCAGTGCTAGGAACGACTACGAGCAGTACTTC. Translating it yields CSARNDYEQYF.